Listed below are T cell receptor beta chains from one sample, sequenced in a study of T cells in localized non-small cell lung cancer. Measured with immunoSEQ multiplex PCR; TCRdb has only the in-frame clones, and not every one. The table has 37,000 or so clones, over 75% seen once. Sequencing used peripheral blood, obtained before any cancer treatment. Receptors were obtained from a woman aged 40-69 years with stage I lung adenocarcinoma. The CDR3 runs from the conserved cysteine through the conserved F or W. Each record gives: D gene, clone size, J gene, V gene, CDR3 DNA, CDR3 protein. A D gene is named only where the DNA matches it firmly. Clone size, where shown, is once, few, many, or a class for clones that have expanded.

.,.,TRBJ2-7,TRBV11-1,TGTGCCAGCAGTTCCCCTCGGCTGAGCGAGCAGTACTTC,CASSSPRLSEQYF
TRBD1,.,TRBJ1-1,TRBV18,TGTGCCAGCTCACCAGAGACAGGGTTGGGGTCCACTGAAGCTTTCTTT,CASSPETGLGSTEAFF
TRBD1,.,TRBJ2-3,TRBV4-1,TGCGCCAGCCGACAGGGTTTTAGCACAGATACGCAGTATTTT,CASRQGFSTDTQYF
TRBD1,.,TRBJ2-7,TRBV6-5,TGTGCCAGCAGTTACCGGGACAGGGCCCTATACGAGCAGTACTTC,CASSYRDRALYEQYF
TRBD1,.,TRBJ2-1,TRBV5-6,TGTGCCAGCAGCTTAAACAGGGGGCAGGGTGAGCAGTTCTTC,CASSLNRGQGEQFF
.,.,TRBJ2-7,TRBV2,TGTGCCGGGGGCGTGGGAGGAGCAGGCGAGCAGTACTTC,CAGGVGGAGEQYF
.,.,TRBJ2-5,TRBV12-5,TGTGCTAGTGGTTTGCCCCACCTAGCGAGGGGAATGTCGTTGTACTTC,CASGLPHLARGMSLYF
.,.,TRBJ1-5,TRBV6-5,TGTGCCAGCAGAAAGGGACTTAGCAATCAGCCCCAGCATTTT,CASRKGLSNQPQHF
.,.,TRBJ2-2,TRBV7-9,TGTGCCAGCAGCACGTACAGGAGGAACACCGGGGAGCTGTTTTTT,CASSTYRRNTGELFF
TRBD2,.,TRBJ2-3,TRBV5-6,TGTGCCAGCAGCCGCTCTAGCGGGAGTAGTAGAACAGATACGCAGTATTTT,CASSRSSGSSRTDTQYF
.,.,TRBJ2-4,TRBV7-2,.,CASSLVGVGIGYF
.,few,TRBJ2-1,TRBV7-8,TGTGCCAGCAGCCTAAATAGTCAGTCCCACAATGAGCAGTTCTTC,CASSLNSQSHNEQFF
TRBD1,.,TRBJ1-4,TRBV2,TGTGCCAGCAGGGGACAGGGGACCACTAATGAAAAACTGTTTTTT,CASRGQGTTNEKLFF
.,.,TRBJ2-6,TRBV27,TGTGCCAGCAGTTTAGACGGGGCCAACGTCCTGACTTTC,CASSLDGANVLTF
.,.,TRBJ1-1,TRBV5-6,TGTGCCAGCAGCCGCGGGACACCTGAAGCTTTCTTT,CASSRGTPEAFF
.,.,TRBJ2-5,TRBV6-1,TGTGCCAGCAGCGGAACGACAGCAGGACAAGAGACCCAGTACTTC,CASSGTTAGQETQYF
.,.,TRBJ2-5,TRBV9,TGTGCCAGCAGCGTAGAGCCCTCCCCTCCGGGGACCCAGTACTTC,CASSVEPSPPGTQYF
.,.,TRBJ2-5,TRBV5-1,TGCGCCAGCAGCGAAGGTTTTTTGGGAGAGACCCAGTACTTC,CASSEGFLGETQYF
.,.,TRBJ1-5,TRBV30,TGTGCCTGGAGTGTAAAGCAGGGATCCAATCAGCCCCAGCATTTT,CAWSVKQGSNQPQHF
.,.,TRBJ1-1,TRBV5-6,TGTGCCAGCAGCTTATCGGCGGGAGGTAGCACTGAAGCTTTCTTT,CASSLSAGGSTEAFF
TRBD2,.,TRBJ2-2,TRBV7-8,TGTGCCAGCAGACTAGCGGGGGGGACCGGGGAGCTGTTTTTT,CASRLAGGTGELFF
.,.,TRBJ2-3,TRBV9,TGTGCCAGCAGCGTAGGCGGCCCCCCCGATACGCAGTATTTT,CASSVGGPPDTQYF
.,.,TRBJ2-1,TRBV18,TGTGCCAGCTCACTCGCTTCTAGCGACTACAATGAGCAGTTCTTC,CASSLASSDYNEQFF
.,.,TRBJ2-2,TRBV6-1,TGTGCCAGCAGCAAGACCGGGGAGCTGTTTTTT,CASSKTGELFF
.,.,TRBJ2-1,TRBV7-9,TGTGCCAGCAGCTTAGCGGGAGTCTCCTACAATGAGCAGTTCTTC,CASSLAGVSYNEQFF
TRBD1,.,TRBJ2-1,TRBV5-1,TGCGCCAGCAGGCCCGGGACAGGGGTTTACAATGAGCAGTTCTTC,CASRPGTGVYNEQFF
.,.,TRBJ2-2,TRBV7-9,TGTGCCAGCAGCTGGGGTGGTGAAGCCGGGGAGCTGTTTTTT,CASSWGGEAGELFF
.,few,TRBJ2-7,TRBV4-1,TGCGCCAGCAGCCGCGGGATCCTGGTATCCTACGAGCAGTACTTC,CASSRGILVSYEQYF
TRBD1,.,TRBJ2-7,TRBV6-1,TGTGCCAGCAACGGACAGGCAATCCACGAGCAGTACTTC,CASNGQAIHEQYF
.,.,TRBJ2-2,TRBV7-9,TGTGCCAGCAGCTTAATGACAGACACCGGGGAGCTGTTTTTT,CASSLMTDTGELFF
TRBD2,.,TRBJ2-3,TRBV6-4,TGTGCCAGCCGAGGACTAGCGGGTGGGGGTACGCAGTATTTT,CASRGLAGGGTQYF
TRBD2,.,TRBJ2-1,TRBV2,TGTGCCAGTTCCGGGGGGTACAATGAGCAGTTCTTC,CASSGGYNEQFF
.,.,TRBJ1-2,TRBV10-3,TGTGCCATCAGTGGGGACAACTATGGCTACACCTTC,CAISGDNYGYTF
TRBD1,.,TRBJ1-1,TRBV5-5,TGTGCCAGCAGCCAAACCCGACAGGGGAACACTGAAGCTTTCTTT,CASSQTRQGNTEAFF
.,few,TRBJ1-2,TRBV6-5,TGTGCCAGCACCCAGGGAGGGGCGGGAAACTATGGCTACACCTTC,CASTQGGAGNYGYTF
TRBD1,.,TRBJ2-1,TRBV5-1,TGCGCCAGCAGCTTCTGGACTGGGGCGGGGGACAGGGGCAATGAGCAGTTCTTC,CASSFWTGAGDRGNEQFF
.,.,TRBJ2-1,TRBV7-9,TGTGCCAGCAGCCCCAGAGGCGGTAATGAGCAGTTCTTC,CASSPRGGNEQFF
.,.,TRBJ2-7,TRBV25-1,TGTGCCAGCAGTGAGGATGCATGGTACGAGCAGTACTTC,CASSEDAWYEQYF
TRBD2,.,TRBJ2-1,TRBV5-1,TGCGCCAGCAGCTTGGAGACTAGCGGGCTCCATGAGCAGTTCTTC,CASSLETSGLHEQFF
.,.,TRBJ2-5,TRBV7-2,TGTGCCAGCAGCTTAGGGGCGCCAGAGACCCAGTACTTC,CASSLGAPETQYF
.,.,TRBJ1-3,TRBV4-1,TGCGCCAGCAGCCACCATGCCTCAGGGGTCGGAAACACCATATATTTT,CASSHHASGVGNTIYF
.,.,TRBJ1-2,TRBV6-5,TGTGCCAGCAGATACGGGGATAACTATGGCTACACCTTC,CASRYGDNYGYTF
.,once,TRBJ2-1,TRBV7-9,TGTGCCAGCAGTCTTGAAGGGGGGAGTGAGCAGTTCTTC,CASSLEGGSEQFF
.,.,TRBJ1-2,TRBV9,TGTGCCAGCAGCGCTAACTATGGCTACACCTTC,CASSANYGYTF
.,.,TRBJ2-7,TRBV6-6,TGTGCCAGCAGTTACGACCGCTACGAGCAGTACTTC,CASSYDRYEQYF
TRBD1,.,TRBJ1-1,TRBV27,TGTGCCAGCAAAGCAGGGGGGAGGTCCACTGAAGCTTTCTTT,CASKAGGRSTEAFF
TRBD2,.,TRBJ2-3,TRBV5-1,TGCGCCAGCAGCTTGGGGGCTAGCGGGAGAAGAGATACGCAGTATTTT,CASSLGASGRRDTQYF
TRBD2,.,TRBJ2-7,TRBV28,TGTGCCAGCAGTTTATGGGGTAGCGGGAGCGACGAGCAGTACTTC,CASSLWGSGSDEQYF
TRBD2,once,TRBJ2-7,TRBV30,TGTGCCACCCAGGGACTAGCGGGTCTCGAGCAGTACTTC,CATQGLAGLEQYF
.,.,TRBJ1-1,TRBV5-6,TGTGCCAGCAGCTGGATGAACACTGAAGCTTTCTTT,CASSWMNTEAFF
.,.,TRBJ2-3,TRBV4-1,TGCGCCAGCAGCTTCTCCTCCCCCAGGGCGGTAGATACGCAGTATTTT,CASSFSSPRAVDTQYF